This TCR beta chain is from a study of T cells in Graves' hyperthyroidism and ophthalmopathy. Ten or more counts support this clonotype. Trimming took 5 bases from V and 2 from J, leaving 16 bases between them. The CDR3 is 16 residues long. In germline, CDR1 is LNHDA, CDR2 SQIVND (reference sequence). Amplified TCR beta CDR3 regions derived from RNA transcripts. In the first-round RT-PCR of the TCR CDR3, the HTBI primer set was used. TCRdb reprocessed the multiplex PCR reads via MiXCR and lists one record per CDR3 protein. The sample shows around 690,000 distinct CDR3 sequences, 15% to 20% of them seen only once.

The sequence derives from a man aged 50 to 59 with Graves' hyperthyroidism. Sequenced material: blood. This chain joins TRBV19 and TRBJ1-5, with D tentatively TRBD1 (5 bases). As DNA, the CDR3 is TGTGCCAGTAGTCTCGGGGGGGGACTAGGCAATCAGCCCCAGCATTTT. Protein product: CASSLGGGLGNQPQHF.